This T cell receptor beta chain was found in a study of T cell responses to AZD1222 COVID-19 vaccine. Study-wide points: Increased Spike-specific TCR breadth and depth were observed after two AZD1222 doses. None of the repertoires were sampled until the peak T cell response had passed. In a largely white British group with more females than males, clonal diversity was possibly underestimated. Reports indicate that nearly half of spike-specific TCRs are directed at unmutated variant regions.

The ends were cut back, 0 bases at V and 6 bases at J, with 18 bases in the middle. Germline V gives CDR1 GTSNPN, CDR2 SVGIG (reference sequence). The CDR3 is made up of 15 amino acids. The method was immunoSEQ multiplex PCR; TCRdb's version includes in-frame clones alone and lacks a portion of them. This table holds around 20,000 clones, roughly four fifths found once. This clone was observed a handful of times. Its antigen is unidentified. The sequencing used peripheral blood, collected 28 days after the second AZD1222 dose. The rearrangement links TRBV30 to TRBJ2-7; TRBD2 might be the D (6 bases). This TCR was sampled from an adult who received the AZD1222 COVID-19 vaccine. As DNA, the CDR3 is TGTGCCTGGAGTGTACTCACCCACAGGAGGGGCGAGCAGTACTTC. It codes for CAWSVLTHRRGEQYF.